This TCR beta chain came from a study of tumor and adjacent non-tumor tissue in lung cancer. Germline V gives CDR1 DFQATT, CDR2 SNEGSKA (reference sequence). There are 14 residues in the CDR3. Trimming cost V 6 bases and J 4 bases, with 19 bases left between them. Three rounds of nested PCR, following a modified ARM-PCR protocol, produced the TCRbeta library. MiXCR was run by TCRdb on the multiplex PCR reads, yielding one entry per CDR3 protein. The sample contains tens of thousands of distinct CDR3 sequences, roughly 80% of which appear only once. Concerning this clonotype: Antigen: not known.

Study-wide points: Higher tumor TCR diversity was associated with shorter survival.

RNA was extracted from bulk tissue without any cell sorting. Between August and November 2014, newly diagnosed, chemotherapy-naive lung cancer patients underwent thoracic surgery in China. What was sequenced was lung tumor tissue. The chain uses TRBV20-1 and TRBJ2-7, with TRBD1 as a possible D gene (6 bases). The sequence derives from a woman in her 50s with non-small cell lung cancer. The CDR3: CSATNWGPHYEQYF. The CDR3, as DNA: TGCAGTGCCACAAACTGGGGGCCGCATTACGAGCAGTACTTC.